The present TCR beta chain was sequenced within a study of T-cell reconstitution after alpha-beta-depleted transplantation in children. Preparation of the TCRbeta library involved a method that used unique molecular identifiers. TCRdb redid the calling of the PCR reads with MiXCR, one entry per CDR3 protein. The sample holds about 610,000 distinct CDR3 sequences, about 10% seen once. This clonotype came up a few times. Germline CDR1 is MDHEN and CDR2 is SYDVKM. The CDR3 extends over 14 amino acids. The V gene end was trimmed by 9 bases and the J gene end by 1 base; junction bases not matched to a gene: 9.

The gene calls are TRBV28 and TRBJ2-7, with 7 nucleotides matching TRBD2. Sequencing was performed on PBMCs from the stem cell graft donor, taken from the stem cell graft. The TCR originated in a human donor who donated a stem cell graft to a child with acute myeloid leukemia. In nucleotides, the CDR3 is TGTGCCAGTTCCACCCCAGCGGGATCCTACGAGCAGTACTTC. Translated: CASSTPAGSYEQYF.